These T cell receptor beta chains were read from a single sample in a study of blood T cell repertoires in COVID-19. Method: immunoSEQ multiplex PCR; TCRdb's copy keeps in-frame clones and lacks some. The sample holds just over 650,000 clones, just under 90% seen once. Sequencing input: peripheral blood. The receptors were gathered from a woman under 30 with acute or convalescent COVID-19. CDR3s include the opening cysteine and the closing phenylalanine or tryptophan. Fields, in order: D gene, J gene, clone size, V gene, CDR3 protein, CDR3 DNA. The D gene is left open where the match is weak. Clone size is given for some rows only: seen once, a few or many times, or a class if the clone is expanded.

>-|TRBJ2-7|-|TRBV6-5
CASSYNVQVYEQYF
TGTGCCAGCAGTTACAACGTGCAGGTCTACGAGCAGTACTTC
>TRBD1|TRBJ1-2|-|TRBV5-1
CASSPTGGAYNYGYTF
TGCGCCAGCAGCCCCACAGGGGGCGCGTATAACTATGGCTACACCTTC
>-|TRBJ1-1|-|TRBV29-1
CSVVGGHTEAFF
TGCAGCGTTGTCGGGGGGCACACTGAAGCTTTCTTT
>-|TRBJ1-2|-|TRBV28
CASRTPSGQHGYTF
TGTGCCAGCAGAACCCCCTCGGGACAACATGGCTACACCTTC
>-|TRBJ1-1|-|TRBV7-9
CASSSSDRANTEAFF
-
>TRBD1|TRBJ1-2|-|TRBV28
CATGQGAPPGGGYTF
TGTGCCACGGGACAGGGGGCCCCTCCGGGGGGCGGCTACACCTTC
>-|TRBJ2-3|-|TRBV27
CASSSLFLSTDTQYF
TGTGCCAGCAGCTCTCTTTTCCTGAGCACAGATACGCAGTATTTT
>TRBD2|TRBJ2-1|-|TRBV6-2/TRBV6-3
CASSSRLAGGRKSYNEQFF
TGTGCCAGCAGTTCCCGACTAGCGGGGGGGCGGAAGTCCTACAATGAGCAGTTCTTC
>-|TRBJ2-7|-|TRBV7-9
CASEGDYEQYF
TGTGCCAGCGAAGGAGATTACGAGCAGTACTTC
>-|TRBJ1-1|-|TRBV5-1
CASSSYKGAGRMNTEAFF
TGCGCCAGCAGCTCCTATAAAGGAGCAGGGCGTATGAACACTGAAGCTTTCTTT
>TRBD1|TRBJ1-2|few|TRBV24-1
CATSEATGGAAGYTF
TGTGCCACCAGTGAGGCGACAGGGGGCGCGGCTGGCTACACCTTC
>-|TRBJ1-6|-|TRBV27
CASRRHELGGSNSPLHF
TGTGCCAGCAGACGACACGAGCTTGGGGGCAGTAATTCACCCCTCCACTTT
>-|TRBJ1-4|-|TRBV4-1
CASRTLDTTNEKLFF
TGCGCCAGCAGGACACTGGATACAACTAATGAAAAACTGTTTTTT
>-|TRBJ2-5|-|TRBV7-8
CASSRHGQETQYF
TGTGCCAGCAGCCGCCACGGCCAAGAGACCCAGTACTTC
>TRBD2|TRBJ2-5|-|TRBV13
CASSGERGGSKETQYF
TGTGCCAGCAGCGGGGAGCGGGGGGGCTCGAAAGAGACCCAGTACTTC
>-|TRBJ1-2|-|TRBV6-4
CASSESGSGGYGYTF
TGTGCCAGCAGTGAAAGCGGATCCGGAGGCTATGGCTACACCTTC
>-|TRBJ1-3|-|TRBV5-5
CASSFFLLEGQMGNTIYF
TGTGCCAGCAGCTTCTTTTTGTTGGAAGGACAGATGGGAAACACCATATATTTT